This entry describes one T cell receptor beta chain. Its antigen is not known. Time point given: blood at routine non-recurrence follow-up after resection. The data stem from a study of spatial heterogeneity in lung cancer. About the study: The donors were about 67 patients with non-small cell lung cancer that was early-stage and untreated. Detected sequences consistently included more beta-chain ones than alpha-chain ones.

The germline gives CDR1 SGHVS, CDR2 FQNEAQ. CDR3 length equals 16 residues. Trimming took 5 bases from V and 7 from J; bases not matched to a gene: 13. TCRdb called the 5' RACE reads again in MiXCR, with one record for every CDR3 protein. The sample records about 36,000 distinct CDR3 sequences, 6% to 9.5% being singletons. Study observations and caveats: Follow-up blood showed ubiquitous expanded tumor TCRs less than blood at resection did.

The chain is built from TRBV7-8 and TRBJ1-5, with TRBD1 matching 8 bases. This sequence originates from a male donor with early-stage non-small cell lung cancer. The sample in question was PBMCs, obtained at follow-up. The CDR3 is CASSGRQGRVGQPQHF. As DNA, the CDR3 is TGTGCCAGCAGCGGCCGACAGGGGCGTGTAGGACAGCCCCAGCATTTT.